The rows below give T cell receptor beta chains drawn from one sample of a study of persistence of HIV-infected CD4 T cells. Which antigens these TCRs recognize remains unknown. The table came from immunoSEQ multiplex PCR; TCRdb's copy has only in-frame clones and leaves some out. The data show tens of thousands of clones, 75% to 80% seen once. The sequencing here drew on CD4+ T cells sorted from PBMCs after 18-hour stimulation, taken from a patient who received antiretroviral therapy. The receptors were sampled from an adult man with HIV who was CMV-seropositive. Both conserved end residues are part of each CDR3. D genes are given only for firm matches. Clone size is not always given. Where it is, it says once, few, many or a class for expanded clones.

CDR3 protein,CDR3 DNA,J gene,V gene,D gene,clone size
CASRGRPWEQYF,TGTGCCAGCAGGGGCAGGCCGTGGGAGCAGTACTTC,TRBJ2-7,TRBV28,NA,NA
CASSFIGGPDTQYF,TGTGCCAGCAGCTTCATCGGGGGCCCAGATACGCAGTATTTT,TRBJ2-3,TRBV7-2,NA,NA
CASSVTTGAGNEQFF,TGTGCCAGCAGCGTAACTACGGGAGCAGGGAATGAGCAGTTCTTC,TRBJ2-1,TRBV9,NA,NA
CASSQDPSGSKTQYF,TGTGCCAGCAGCCAAGACCCTAGCGGGAGTAAGACCCAGTACTTC,TRBJ2-5,TRBV3-1/TRBV3-2,TRBD2,NA
CASSLRQEANYGYTF,TGTGCCAGCAGCCTTAGACAGGAAGCTAACTATGGCTACACCTTC,TRBJ1-2,TRBV9,NA,NA
CATRRMDDTDTQYF,TGTGCCACCCGACGGATGGACGACACAGATACGCAGTATTTT,TRBJ2-3,TRBV19,NA,NA
CASRQGSNYGYTF,TGCGCCAGCAGACAGGGAAGTAACTATGGCTACACCTTC,TRBJ1-2,TRBV5-1,NA,NA
CASSKEISTEAFF,TGTGCCAGCAGTAAGGAAATTAGCACTGAAGCTTTCTTT,TRBJ1-1,TRBV7-2,NA,once
CASSFYNEQFF,TGTGCCAGCAGTTTCTACAATGAGCAGTTCTTC,TRBJ2-1,TRBV27,NA,NA
CASRPPDNTGELFF,TGTGCCAGCAGACCACCCGATAACACCGGGGAGTTGTTTTTT,TRBJ2-2,TRBV7-9,NA,NA
CSATHYGYTF,TGCAGTGCTACCCACTATGGCTACACCTTC,TRBJ1-2,TRBV20-1,NA,NA
CASSDRSRTEAFF,TGTGCCAGCAGTGATAGGTCGCGGACTGAAGCTTTCTTT,TRBJ1-1,TRBV6-1,NA,NA
CASSLHRGPNTGELFF,TGCGCCAGCAGCTTGCATAGGGGTCCGAACACCGGGGAGCTGTTTTTT,TRBJ2-2,TRBV5-1,NA,NA
CASGQLDRNTEAFF,TGTGCTAGTGGCCAACTTGACAGGAACACTGAAGCTTTCTTT,TRBJ1-1,TRBV12-5,NA,NA
CAISPGVGSGNTIYF,TGTGCCATCAGTCCAGGGGTCGGCTCTGGAAACACCATATATTTT,TRBJ1-3,TRBV10-3,NA,once
CASSLLVNTEAFF,TGCGCCAGCAGCTTGTTGGTGAACACTGAAGCTTTCTTT,TRBJ1-1,TRBV5-1,NA,NA
CASSFRQGRDSPLHF,TGTGCCAGCAGTTTCCGACAGGGTCGAGATTCACCCCTCCACTTT,TRBJ1-6,TRBV27,TRBD1,few
CASTVNTGGKLFF,TGTGCCAGTACCGTGAATACAGGGGGAAAACTGTTTTTT,TRBJ1-4,TRBV19,TRBD1,NA
CASSYRASGYNEQFF,TGTGCCAGCAGTTATAGGGCTAGCGGGTACAATGAGCAGTTCTTC,TRBJ2-1,TRBV6-2/TRBV6-3,TRBD2,NA
CASAQGGNTEAFF,TGTGCCAGCGCACAGGGTGGGAACACTGAAGCTTTCTTT,TRBJ1-1,TRBV18,NA,NA
CASSFGAETQYF,TGTGCCAGCAGCTTCGGGGCAGAGACCCAGTACTTC,TRBJ2-5,TRBV7-9,NA,NA
CASSQEGRGWEEKLFF,TGTGCCAGCAGCCAAGAAGGCAGGGGGTGGGAGGAAAAACTGTTTTTT,TRBJ1-4,TRBV4-2,TRBD1,NA
CASSFFGGGYGEQYF,TGTGCCAGCAGCTTTTTCGGCGGGGGATATGGGGAGCAGTACTTC,TRBJ2-7,TRBV5-4,TRBD2,few
CASSTGQVVGNTIYF,TGTGCCAGCAGCACGGGACAGGTGGTTGGAAACACCATATATTTT,TRBJ1-3,TRBV28,TRBD1,once
CASTSQVRFVEAFF,TGTGCCAGCACCTCACAGGTGCGTTTTGTTGAAGCTTTCTTT,TRBJ1-1,TRBV5-8,NA,few
CASSSSRTSGNTDTQYF,TGTGCCAGCAGCTCTTCGCGGACTAGCGGTAACACAGATACGCAGTATTTT,TRBJ2-3,TRBV7-9,TRBD2,NA
CAWSGGSSYNEQFF,TGTGCCTGGAGTGGAGGGAGCTCCTACAATGAGCAGTTCTTC,TRBJ2-1,TRBV30,NA,NA
CASSLGASGSQRYF,TGTGCCAGCAGCTTGGGGGCTAGCGGGAGTCAACGGTACTTC,TRBJ2-4,TRBV5-8,TRBD2,NA
CASLKIGGSTEAFF,TGTGCCAGTCTAAAAATAGGGGGAAGCACTGAAGCTTTCTTT,TRBJ1-1,TRBV6-5,NA,NA
CASRYQGFASYEQYF,TGTGCCAGTAGATACCAGGGATTCGCTTCCTACGAGCAGTACTTC,TRBJ2-7,TRBV19,NA,NA
CAISEDRDGYTF,TGTGCCATCAGTGAGGACAGGGACGGCTACACCTTC,TRBJ1-2,TRBV10-3,TRBD1,NA
CASSFSLAGLSYEQYF,TGTGCCAGCAGTTTTTCACTAGCGGGCCTTTCGTACGAGCAGTACTTC,TRBJ2-7,TRBV28,TRBD2,few
CASSPRLATNEKLFF,TGTGCCAGCAGCCCCCGACTTGCAACTAATGAAAAACTGTTTTTT,TRBJ1-4,TRBV9,NA,NA
CASSLYNLNIQYF,TGTGCCAGCAGCTTGTACAACCTAAACATTCAGTACTTC,TRBJ2-4,TRBV5-4,NA,NA
CASHAGVGEQYF,TGTGCCAGTCACGCGGGGGTGGGCGAGCAGTACTTC,TRBJ2-7,TRBV19,TRBD2,NA
CASTAGRSHNEQFF,TGTGCCAGCACCGCAGGGCGTAGTCACAATGAGCAGTTCTTC,TRBJ2-1,TRBV6-5,NA,NA
CASSLGGTGGGETQYF,TGTGCCAGCAGCTTGGGCGGGACAGGGGGCGGAGAGACCCAGTACTTC,TRBJ2-5,TRBV7-7,TRBD1,once
CSAGSSYNEQFF,TGCAGTGCGGGAAGCTCCTACAATGAGCAGTTCTTC,TRBJ2-1,TRBV29-1,NA,once
CASSLGANYGYTF,TGTGCCAGCAGTTTAGGGGCTAACTATGGCTACACCTTC,TRBJ1-2,TRBV12-3/TRBV12-4,NA,NA
CASSPRWGAGTNEKLFF,TGTGCCAGCAGTCCGCGTTGGGGGGCTGGGACTAATGAAAAACTGTTTTTT,TRBJ1-4,TRBV6-6,NA,once
CASSLEAGDGYTF,TGCGCCAGCAGCTTGGAAGCAGGGGACGGCTACACCTTC,TRBJ1-2,TRBV5-1,NA,NA
CSVEGLGNTIYF,TGCAGCGTTGAAGGCCTGGGAAACACCATATATTTT,TRBJ1-3,TRBV29-1,NA,NA
CASSEERGTTGGYTF,TGTGCCAGCAGTGAAGAGCGGGGGACGACGGGTGGCTACACCTTC,TRBJ1-2,TRBV2,NA,few
CASRFSRTGYHEQYF,TGCGCCAGCAGATTTTCCCGGACAGGGTACCACGAGCAGTACTTC,TRBJ2-7,TRBV5-1,TRBD1,NA
CASSARTLDYEQYF,TGCGCCAGCAGCGCGCGGACCCTAGACTACGAGCAGTACTTC,TRBJ2-7,TRBV5-1,NA,NA
CASSPRREDGNTIYF,TGTGCCAGCAGCCCCCGCAGGGAGGATGGAAACACCATATATTTT,TRBJ1-3,TRBV9,NA,NA
CASRPDGSPETQYF,TGTGCCAGCAGGCCCGATGGGTCCCCAGAGACCCAGTACTTC,TRBJ2-5,TRBV28,NA,NA
CASSWDRSGQPQHF,TGTGCCAGCAGTTGGGACAGGAGCGGTCAGCCCCAGCATTTT,TRBJ1-5,TRBV6-2/TRBV6-3,TRBD1,NA
CASSLEGSPTYEQYF,TGCGCCAGCAGCTTGGAAGGGTCCCCTACATACGAGCAGTACTTC,TRBJ2-7,TRBV5-1,NA,NA
CASSIGTGRRGTGELFF,TGCGCCAGCAGCATCGGGACAGGGCGAAGGGGCACCGGGGAGCTGTTTTTT,TRBJ2-2,TRBV5-1,TRBD1,once
CASSQRGGPTGVAEAFF,TGTGCCAGCAGCCAACGAGGGGGCCCCACCGGCGTAGCCGAAGCTTTCTTT,TRBJ1-1,TRBV3-1/TRBV3-2,TRBD1,few
CATQRESSGANVLTF,TGTGCCACCCAGCGGGAGAGCTCTGGGGCCAACGTCCTGACTTTC,TRBJ2-6,TRBV19,TRBD2,NA
CASSRTQGPTF,TGTGCCAGCAGCAGAACACAGGGGCCCACCTTC,TRBJ1-2,TRBV7-9,TRBD1,NA
CASSLASGATGNTIYF,TGTGCCAGCAGCCTCGCCTCCGGAGCTACAGGAAACACCATATATTTT,TRBJ1-3,TRBV7-3,NA,NA
CASSLWATENSPLHF,TGTGCCAGCAGCTTGTGGGCCACAGAGAATTCACCCCTCCACTTT,TRBJ1-6,TRBV5-5,NA,once